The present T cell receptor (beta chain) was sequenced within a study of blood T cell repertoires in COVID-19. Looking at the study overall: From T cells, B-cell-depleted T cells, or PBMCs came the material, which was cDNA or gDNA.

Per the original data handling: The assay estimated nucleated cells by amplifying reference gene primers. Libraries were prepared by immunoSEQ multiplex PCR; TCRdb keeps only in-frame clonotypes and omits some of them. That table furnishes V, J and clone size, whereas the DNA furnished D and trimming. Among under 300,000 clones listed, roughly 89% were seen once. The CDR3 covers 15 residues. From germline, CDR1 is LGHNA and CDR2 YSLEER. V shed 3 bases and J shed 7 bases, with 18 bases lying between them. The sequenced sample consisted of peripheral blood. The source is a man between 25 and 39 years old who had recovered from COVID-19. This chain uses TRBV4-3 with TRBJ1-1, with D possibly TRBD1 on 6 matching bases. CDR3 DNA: TGCGCCAGCAGCCAGGATGGGGGCTATGGGCGTGAAGCTTTCTTT. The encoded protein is CASSQDGGYGREAFF.